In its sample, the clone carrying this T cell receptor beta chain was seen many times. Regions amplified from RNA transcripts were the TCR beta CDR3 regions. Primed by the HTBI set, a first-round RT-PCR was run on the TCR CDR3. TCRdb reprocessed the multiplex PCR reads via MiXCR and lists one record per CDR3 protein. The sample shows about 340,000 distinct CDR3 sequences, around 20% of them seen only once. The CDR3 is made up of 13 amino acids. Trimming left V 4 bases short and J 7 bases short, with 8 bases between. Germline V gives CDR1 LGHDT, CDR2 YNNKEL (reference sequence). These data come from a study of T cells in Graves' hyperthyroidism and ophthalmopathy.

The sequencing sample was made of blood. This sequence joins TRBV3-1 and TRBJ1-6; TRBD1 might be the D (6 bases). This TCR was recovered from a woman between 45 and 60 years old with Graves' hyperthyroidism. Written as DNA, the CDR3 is TGTGCCAGCAGCCCCACAGGGAATTCACCCCTCCACTTT. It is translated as CASSPTGNSPLHF.